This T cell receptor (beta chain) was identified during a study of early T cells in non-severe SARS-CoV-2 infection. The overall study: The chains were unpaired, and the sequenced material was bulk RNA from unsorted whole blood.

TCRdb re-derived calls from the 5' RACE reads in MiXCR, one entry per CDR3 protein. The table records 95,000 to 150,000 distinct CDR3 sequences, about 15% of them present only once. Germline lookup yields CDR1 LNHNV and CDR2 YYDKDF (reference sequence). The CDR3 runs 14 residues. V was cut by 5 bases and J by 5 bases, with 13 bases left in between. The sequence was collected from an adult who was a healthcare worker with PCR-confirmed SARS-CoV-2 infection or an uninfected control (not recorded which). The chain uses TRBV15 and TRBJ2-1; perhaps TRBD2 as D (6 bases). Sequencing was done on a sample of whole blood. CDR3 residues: CATSPTRRDNEQFF. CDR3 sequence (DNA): TGTGCCACCAGCCCCACTCGGAGGGACAATGAGCAGTTCTTC.